This T cell receptor (beta chain) was observed in a study of OX40 agonist ivuxolimab in advanced cancers. Background on the study: Hepatocellular carcinoma, melanoma, renal cell or head and neck cancer was diagnosed in the dose-escalation patients. Aged roughly 23 to 80 with a mean of approximately 60 years, they were about 78% male.

Only in-frame clones appear in the TCRdb table, and some are missing; sequencing was by immunoSEQ multiplex PCR. Seen here are 90,000 to 150,000 clones, 75% to 90% observed once, and the top ten hold 0.55%. Study-wide points: CD4+ T cells averaged fewer expanded clones than CD8+ T cells.

The CDR3 is 15 residues long. Between the trimmed V and J ends, which lost 7 bases and 1 base, there was a span of 14 bases. Looked up from germline, CDR1 is GTSNPN and CDR2 is SVGIG (reference sequence). A few counts support this clone. Its antigen is currently unknown. The material was CD4+ or CD8+ T cells sorted from blood, obtained in a trial of the OX40 agonist ivuxolimab. V usage is TRBV30 and J usage is TRBJ1-6; D is possibly TRBD1 (6 bases). This receptor was obtained from an adult with an advanced solid tumor such as melanoma, head and neck, liver or kidney cancer. The CDR3 DNA sequence: TGTGCCTTACAGGGTCGGGTGTCCTATAATTCACCCCTCCACTTT. It encodes CALQGRVSYNSPLHF.